The T cell receptor (beta chain) under discussion was sequenced for a study of blood T cell repertoires in COVID-19. J was trimmed by 3 bases and V by 0 bases; bases with no gene match: 6. In germline, CDR1 is LGHDT, CDR2 YNNKEL (reference sequence). The CDR3 length is 16 residues. TCRdb's copy holds only in-frame clones and misses some; the assay was immunoSEQ multiplex PCR. The data show more than 110,000 clones, approximately 87% seen once. The specimen was peripheral blood. The receptor was isolated from a woman between 40 and 55 years old with acute or convalescent COVID-19. The chain joins TRBV3-1 (or the pseudogene TRBV3-2) to TRBJ1-2, with 8 bases identical to TRBD1. The CDR3 is CASSQEGTGGHYGYTF. CDR3 in DNA: TGTGCCAGCAGCCAAGAGGGGACAGGAGGTCACTATGGCTACACCTTC.